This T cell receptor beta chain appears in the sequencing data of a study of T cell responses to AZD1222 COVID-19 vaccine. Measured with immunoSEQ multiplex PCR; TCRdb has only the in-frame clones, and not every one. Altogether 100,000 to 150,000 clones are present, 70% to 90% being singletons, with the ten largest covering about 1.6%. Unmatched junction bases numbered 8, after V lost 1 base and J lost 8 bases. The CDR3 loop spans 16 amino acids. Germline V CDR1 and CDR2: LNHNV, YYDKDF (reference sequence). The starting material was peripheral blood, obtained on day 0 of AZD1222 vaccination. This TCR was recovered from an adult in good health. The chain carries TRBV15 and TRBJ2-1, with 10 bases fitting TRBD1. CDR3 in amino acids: CATSRGRGQGTDEQFF. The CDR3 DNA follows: TGTGCCACCAGCAGAGGCCGGGGACAGGGGACCGATGAGCAGTTCTTC.